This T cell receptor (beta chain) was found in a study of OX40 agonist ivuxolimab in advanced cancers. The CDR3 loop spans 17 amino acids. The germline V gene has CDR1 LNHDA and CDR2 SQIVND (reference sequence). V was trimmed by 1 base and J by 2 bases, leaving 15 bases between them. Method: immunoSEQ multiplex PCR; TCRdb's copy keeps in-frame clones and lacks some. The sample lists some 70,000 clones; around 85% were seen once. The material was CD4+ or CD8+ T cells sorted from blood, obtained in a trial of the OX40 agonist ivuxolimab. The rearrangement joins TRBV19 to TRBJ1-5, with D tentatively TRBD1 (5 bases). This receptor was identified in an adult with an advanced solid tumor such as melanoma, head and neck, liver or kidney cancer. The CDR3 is CASSIGLGGVGNQPQHF. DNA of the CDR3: TGTGCCAGTAGTATAGGGCTGGGGGGTGTAGGCAATCAGCCCCAGCATTTT.